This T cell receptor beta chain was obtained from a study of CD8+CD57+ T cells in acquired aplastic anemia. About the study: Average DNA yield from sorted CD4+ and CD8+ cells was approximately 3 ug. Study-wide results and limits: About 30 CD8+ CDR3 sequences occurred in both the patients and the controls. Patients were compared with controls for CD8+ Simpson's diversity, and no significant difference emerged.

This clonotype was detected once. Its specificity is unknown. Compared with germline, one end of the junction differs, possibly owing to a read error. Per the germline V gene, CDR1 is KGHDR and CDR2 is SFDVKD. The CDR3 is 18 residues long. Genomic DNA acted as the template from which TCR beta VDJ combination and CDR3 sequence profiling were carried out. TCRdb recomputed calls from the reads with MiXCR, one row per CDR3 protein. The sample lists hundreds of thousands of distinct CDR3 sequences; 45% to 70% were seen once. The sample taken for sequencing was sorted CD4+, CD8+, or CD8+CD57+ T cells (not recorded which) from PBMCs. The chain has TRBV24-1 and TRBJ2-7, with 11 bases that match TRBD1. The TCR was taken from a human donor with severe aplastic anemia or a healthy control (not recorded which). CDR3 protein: CAASEGPTTRDRGDEQYF. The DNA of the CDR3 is TGTGCCGCCAGTGAAGGACCCACGACCCGGGACAGGGGGGACGAGCAGTACTTC.